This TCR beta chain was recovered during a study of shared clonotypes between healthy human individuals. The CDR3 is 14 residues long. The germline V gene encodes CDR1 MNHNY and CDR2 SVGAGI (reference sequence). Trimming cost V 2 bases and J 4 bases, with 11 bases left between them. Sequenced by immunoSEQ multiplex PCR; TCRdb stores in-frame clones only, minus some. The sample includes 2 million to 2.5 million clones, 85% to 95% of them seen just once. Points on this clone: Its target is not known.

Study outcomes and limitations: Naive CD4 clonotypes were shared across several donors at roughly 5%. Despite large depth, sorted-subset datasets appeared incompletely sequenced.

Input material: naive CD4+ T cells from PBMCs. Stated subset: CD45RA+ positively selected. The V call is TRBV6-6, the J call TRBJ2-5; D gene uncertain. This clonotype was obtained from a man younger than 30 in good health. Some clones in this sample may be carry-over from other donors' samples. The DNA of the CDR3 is TGTGCCAGCAGTTACGTTACTACCGGAGAGACCCAGTACTTC. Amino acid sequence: CASSYVTTGETQYF.